The T cell receptor (beta chain) under discussion was sequenced for a study of T cell responses to AZD1222 COVID-19 vaccine. The germline V gene has CDR1 SNHLY and CDR2 FYNNEI. This CDR3 is 15 amino acids long. Germline trimming cut 6 bases from V and 10 bases from J; bases unmatched to any gene: 15. Sequencing used immunoSEQ multiplex PCR; TCRdb keeps in-frame clones, though not all of them. The sample consists of 65,000 to 75,000 clones, 84% of them appearing once. The sequence came from an adult in good health. This chain uses TRBV2 with TRBJ2-1; 7 nucleotides align to TRBD2. Sequences were derived from peripheral blood, sampled on day 0 of AZD1222 vaccination. Here the CDR3 reads CASRMGVGGSREQFF. Here the CDR3 DNA reads TGTGCCAGCAGAATGGGGGTTGGCGGGAGCCGAGAGCAGTTCTTC.